The 4 T cell receptor beta chains below all came from one sample that was sequenced in a study of technical replicates of blood from a few donors. The method was immunoSEQ multiplex PCR; TCRdb's version includes in-frame clones alone and lacks a portion of them. The data show tens of thousands of clones, with roughly 98% seen just once and approximately 0.17% held by the top ten. Sequencing was carried out using T cells isolated from PBMCs. The source is a human donor in good health.

The chain combines TRBV23-1 with TRBJ1-5, with TRBD1 matching 7 bases. TRBV23-1 is sorted into the ORF group, with uncertain function. This CDR3 contains 15 residues. Trimming took 2 bases from V and 5 from J; bases not matched to a gene: 6. In DNA, the CDR3 is TGCGCCAGCAGTCAAAATGACAGGGAGGATCAGCCCCAGCATTTT. Its protein product is CASSQNDREDQPQHF.

The V gene is TRBV6-1, the J gene TRBJ1-3; 8 bases agree with TRBD1. This CDR3 spans 16 amino acids. Germline V gene data show CDR1 as MNHNS and CDR2 as SASEGT. Unmatched junction bases numbered 2, after V lost 1 base and J lost 0 bases. The CDR3 spells CASSEGTGGSGNTIYF. The CDR3 bases are TGTGCCAGCAGTGAAGGTACAGGGGGCTCTGGAAACACCATATATTTT.

The chain recombines TRBV5-1 with TRBJ2-7; weak D call: TRBD2 (5 bases). The germline V gene encodes CDR1 SGHRS and CDR2 YFSETQ. This CDR3 region has 17 residues. Trimming stripped 0 bases from V and 3 bases from J, with 19 bases between. The CDR3 DNA is TGCGCCAGCAGCTTGGCCCGAGAGGTAAGAGGAGGCTACGAGCAGTACTTC. Residues: CASSLAREVRGGYEQYF.

The V gene is TRBV2, the J gene TRBJ2-7; possibly TRBD1 for D (6 bases). Per germline, CDR1 SNHLY and CDR2 FYNNEI. The V and J ends lost 4 bases and 0 bases respectively, with 13 bases between them. The CDR3 runs to 15 residues. CDR3 residues: CASSVRTERSYEQYF. For the CDR3, the DNA is TGTGCCAGCAGTGTACGGACAGAACGCTCCTACGAGCAGTACTTC. Full variable domain (rest looked up from reference TRBV2 and TRBJ2-7): EPEVTQTPSHQVTQMGQEVILRCVPISNHLYFYWYRQILGQKVEFLVSFYNNEISEKSEIFDDQFSVERPDGSNFTLKIRSTKLEDSAMYFCASSVRTERSYEQYFGPGTRLTVT.